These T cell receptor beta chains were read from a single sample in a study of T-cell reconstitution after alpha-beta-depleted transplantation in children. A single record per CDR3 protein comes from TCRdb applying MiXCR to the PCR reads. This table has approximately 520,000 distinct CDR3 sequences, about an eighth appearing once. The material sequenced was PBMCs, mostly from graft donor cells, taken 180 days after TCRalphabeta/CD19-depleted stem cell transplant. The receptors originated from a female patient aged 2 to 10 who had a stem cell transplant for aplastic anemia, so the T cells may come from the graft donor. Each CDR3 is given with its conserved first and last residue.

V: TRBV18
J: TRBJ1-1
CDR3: CASSSSRSTEAFF

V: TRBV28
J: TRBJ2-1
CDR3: CASSLFAGYHEQFF

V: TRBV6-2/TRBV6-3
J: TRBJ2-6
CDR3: CASRVTGANGLTF

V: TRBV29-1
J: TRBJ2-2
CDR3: CSVEGTGELFF

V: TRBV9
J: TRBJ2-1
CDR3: CASSARDRVFNEQFF

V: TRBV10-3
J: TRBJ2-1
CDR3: CAISESRESYNEQFF

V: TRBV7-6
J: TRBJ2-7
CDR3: CASSPTEPYEQYF

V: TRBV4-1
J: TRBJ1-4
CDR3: CASSQDVTGYEKLFF

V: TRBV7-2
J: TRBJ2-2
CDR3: CASSTQSGSLTGELFF

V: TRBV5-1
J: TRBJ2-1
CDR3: CASSFRLAGGPGNEQFF

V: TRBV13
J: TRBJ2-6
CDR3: CASRHYPGTVSGANVLTF

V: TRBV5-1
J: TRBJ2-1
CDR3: CASSLRTSYNEQFF

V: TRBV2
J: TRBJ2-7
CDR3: CASRGDRGEDYEQYF

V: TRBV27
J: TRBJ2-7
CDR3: CASSLSRLGLEQYF

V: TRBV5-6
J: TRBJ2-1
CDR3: CASSLTDRGEYNEQFF

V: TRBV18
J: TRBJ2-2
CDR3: CASSRTGRKEAISGELFF

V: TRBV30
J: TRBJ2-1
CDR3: CAWSSGDARYYHEQFF

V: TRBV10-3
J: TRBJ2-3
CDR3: CAIRGSHKTNVGDTQYF

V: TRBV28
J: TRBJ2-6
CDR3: CASSAGLAHLYSGANVLTF

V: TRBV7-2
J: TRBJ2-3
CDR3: CASSFAGGSPPDTQYF

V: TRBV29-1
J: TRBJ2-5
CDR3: CSATHTRKETQYF

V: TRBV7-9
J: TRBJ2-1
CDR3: CASSPSGKRRRGIEQFF

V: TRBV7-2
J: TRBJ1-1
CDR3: CASSLVRGWDTEAFF

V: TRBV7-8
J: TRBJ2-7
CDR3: CASSSGRLYEQYF

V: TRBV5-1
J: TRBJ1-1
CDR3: CASSLGHTNTEAFF

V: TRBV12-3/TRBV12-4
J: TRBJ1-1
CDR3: CASSGRVNTEAFF

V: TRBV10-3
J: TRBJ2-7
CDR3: CAGGTASSYEQYF

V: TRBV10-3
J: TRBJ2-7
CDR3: CAISLQDRGQLMEQYF

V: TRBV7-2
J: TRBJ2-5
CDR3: CASSSGLNIETQYF

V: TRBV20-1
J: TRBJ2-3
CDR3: CSARWDPLRTDTQYF

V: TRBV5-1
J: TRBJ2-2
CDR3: CASSSSGSFGELFF

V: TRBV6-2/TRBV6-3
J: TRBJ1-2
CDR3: CASSRISAYGYTF

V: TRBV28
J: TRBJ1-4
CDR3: CASSFTEKLFF

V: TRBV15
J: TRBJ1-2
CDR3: CATSRDLPSLFHGYTF

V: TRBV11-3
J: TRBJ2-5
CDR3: CASSFPYLQGYQETQYF

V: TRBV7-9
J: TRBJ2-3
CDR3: CASSLVTGWADTQYF

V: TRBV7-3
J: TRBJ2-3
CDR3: CASSRGSSGRTDTQYF

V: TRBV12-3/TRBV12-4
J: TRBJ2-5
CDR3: CASSFPAGRGSETQYF

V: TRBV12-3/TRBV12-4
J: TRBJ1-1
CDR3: CASSLLANTEAFF

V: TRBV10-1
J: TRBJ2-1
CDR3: CASSESTGSHNEQFF

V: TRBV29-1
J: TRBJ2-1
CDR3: CSAGTGGGNEQFF

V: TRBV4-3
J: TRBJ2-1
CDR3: CASSQDLPSGSYNEQFF

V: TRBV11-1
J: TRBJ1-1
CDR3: CASSLSRVLLQKNTEAFF

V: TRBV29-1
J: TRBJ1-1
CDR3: CSVLSGNTEAFF

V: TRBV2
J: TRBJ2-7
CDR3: CASPPTGQAVSYEQYF

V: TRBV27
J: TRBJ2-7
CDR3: CASLSSGLAGAEQYF

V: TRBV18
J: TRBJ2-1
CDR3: CASSLGSYEQFF

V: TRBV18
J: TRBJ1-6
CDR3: CASSPAARTGPNSPLHF

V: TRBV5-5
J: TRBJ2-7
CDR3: CASSLASWGLYEQYF